This TCR beta chain comes out of a study of vaccination effects on CD4 cells after COVID-19. Overall study: Following the second dose by a median of 72 days, the post-vaccine samples were obtained. The culture medium for around 2 million PBMC per well included around 10 IU/ml IL-2 and about 9.1 ug/ml peptides.

This CDR3 has 15 amino acids. After removal of 1 base from V and 4 bases from J, the junction contained 3 bases not matched to a gene. CDR1 and CDR2 (germline): MGHDK, SYGVNS. The table came from immunoSEQ multiplex PCR; TCRdb's copy has only in-frame clones and leaves some out. The sample includes about 44,000 clones, approximately 82% of them seen just once. Of note for this clone: Antigen specificity is unknown.

Culture lasted about 10 days before CD4+ T cell isolation. The person's infection with SARS-CoV-2, confirmed by PCR, took place between March and December 2020. As their vaccination, participants received two doses of either BNT162b2 or mRNA-1273. Half-medium replacement with IL-2 medium occurred on days 3 and 7. The chain is built from TRBV25-1 and TRBJ2-3, with TRBD1 matching 9 bases. The input for sequencing was CD4+ T cells from PBMCs cultured without peptide, taken after COVID-19 vaccination. This TCR was sampled from a human donor who had a prior SARS-CoV-2 infection. The CDR3 loop is CASSELGQGPDTQYF. CDR3 nucleotides: TGTGCCAGCAGTGAATTGGGACAGGGACCAGATACGCAGTATTTT.